Presented here are 21 T cell receptor beta chains from one specimen sequenced in a study of CD8+CD57+ T cells in acquired aplastic anemia. Sequenced patients had shown CD8+CD57+ cell expansion by flow cytometry. Genomic DNA was employed as the template in profiling TCR beta VDJ and CDR3. Each CDR3 protein is one row after TCRdb ran MiXCR on the reads. Of 100,000 to 150,000 distinct CDR3 sequences detected, 58% appear once; the ten largest clones hold about 29%. Sequencing used sorted CD4+, CD8+, or CD8+CD57+ T cells (not recorded which) from PBMCs. The receptors come from a human donor with aplastic anemia.

Worth noting for this clonotype: With a much larger clone just one base away, this may be a read error. The gene calls are TRBV5-1 and TRBJ1-1, with D uncertain. CDR3 size: 15 residues. Looked up from germline, CDR1 is SGHRS and CDR2 is YFSETQ. V lost 0 bases and J 4 bases, leaving 13 bases between the germline ends. CDR3 amino acids: CASSLGWLGTTEAFF. CDR3 DNA sequence: TGCGCCAGCAGCTTGGGTTGGCTGGGTACCACTGAAGCTTTCTTT. Based on the CDR3 plus reference TRBV5-1 and TRBJ1-1, the full variable domain is KAGVTQTPRYLIKTRGQQVTLSCSPISGHRSVSWYQQTPGQGLQFLFEYFSETQRNKGNFPGRFSGRQFSNSRSEMNVSTLELGDSALYLCASSLGWLGTTEAFFGQGTRLTVV.

The chain is built from TRBV6-5 and TRBJ1-2; the D gene is possibly TRBD1 (5 bases). The CDR3 sequence is 14 residues long. Germline values: CDR1 MNHEY, CDR2 SVGAGI. The V gene lost 2 bases and the J gene lost 8 bases, with 15 bases spanning the gap. For the CDR3, the DNA is TGTGCCAGCAGTTACACCGGGGCAGTAGACGGCTACACCTTC. Translated, it gives CASSYTGAVDGYTF.

The genes are TRBV7-8 and TRBJ2-5, with D unclear. CDR3 length: 13 amino acids. Deletions cut 5 bases from V and 7 bases from J, with 14 bases between. Germline V CDR1 and CDR2: SGHVS, FQNEAQ. The CDR3 protein is CASSPSWDGTQYF. CDR3 DNA: TGTGCCAGCAGCCCATCCTGGGATGGGACCCAGTACTTC.

This clonotype was seen a single time. This sequence joins TRBV15 and TRBJ1-5; perhaps TRBD1 as D (5 bases). V lost 5 bases and J 6 bases, leaving 14 bases between the germline ends. Germline CDR1 reads LNHNV; CDR2 reads YYDKDF (reference sequence). The CDR3 consists of 14 residues. The chain's CDR3 is CATSGGGGRQPQHF. The CDR3 bases are TGTGCCACCAGCGGGGGAGGCGGCCGTCAGCCCCAGCATTTT. The full variable domain, its missing parts supplied by reference TRBV15 and TRBJ1-5, is DAMVIQNPRYQVTQFGKPVTLSCSQTLNHNVMYWYQQKSSQAPKLLFHYYDKDFNNEADTPDNFQSRRPNTSFCFLDIRSPGLGDTAMYLCATSGGGGRQPQHFGDGTRLSIL.

This chain joins TRBV10-2 and TRBJ2-5, with TRBD1 identical over 7 bases. Germline values: CDR1 WSHSY, CDR2 SAAADI. V shed 7 bases and J 2 bases; nucleotides not matched to a gene: 10. This CDR3 spans 15 amino acids. The CDR3 here is CASKRWTGPQETQYF. For the CDR3, the DNA is TGCGCCAGCAAACGATGGACAGGACCTCAAGAGACCCAGTACTTC.

This clonotype was counted many times. V is TRBV9 and J is TRBJ1-1, with a tentative D call TRBD1 (6 bases). There are 14 residues in the CDR3. Between the trimmed V and J ends, which lost 6 bases and 0 bases, there was a span of 12 bases. Germline CDR1 reads SGDLS; CDR2 reads YYNGEE. CDR3 coding DNA: TGTGCCAGCAATTCGGACAGCTTGAACACTGAAGCTTTCTTT. The encoded protein is CASNSDSLNTEAFF.

V gene TRBV29-1 combines with J gene TRBJ2-3, with D hard to call. The CDR3 contains 8 residues. CDR1 is SQVTM and CDR2 is ANQGSEA in the germline V gene. Trimming removed 7 bases at V and 6 bases at J, with 2 bases between. CDR3 loop: CSADTQYF. CDR3 DNA sequence: TGCAGCGCCGATACGCAGTATTTT.

This clonotype was recorded only once. The chain carries TRBV24-1 and TRBJ2-1; unclear D gene. The germline V gene has CDR1 KGHDR and CDR2 SFDVKD. Trimming cost V 1 base and J 4 bases, with 22 bases left between them. The CDR3 consists of 19 residues. CDR3 amino acids: CATSDFCSVDPELYNEQFF. The CDR3 coding sequence is TGTGCCACCAGTGATTTTTGCAGCGTTGATCCGGAGCTTTACAATGAGCAGTTCTTC.

Regarding this clonotype: Mismatch with germline at one junction end may stem from a read error. The chain couples TRBV7-9 to TRBJ1-6; D remains unclear. Germline CDR1 is SEHNR and CDR2 is FQNEAQ (reference sequence). This CDR3 is built from 15 residues. CDR3 sequence: CASSFTGGSNSPLHF. The CDR3 coding sequence is TGTGCCAGCAGCTTCACGGGAGGGTCTAATTCACCTCTCCACTTT.

The J gene is TRBJ2-1, the V gene TRBV24-1; 10 bases fit TRBD2. Germline V CDR1 and CDR2: KGHDR, SFDVKD. The CDR3 has 19 residues. V shed 3 bases, J shed 9 bases, and the junction held 19 bases outside the gene matches. This chain's CDR3 is CATSDLKELAGKRRGEQFF. The CDR3 DNA reads TGTGCCACCAGTGATCTTAAGGAACTAGCGGGGAAAAGAAGGGGTGAGCAGTTCTTC.

The V and J genes are TRBV10-3 and TRBJ2-5; 7 bases match TRBD2. CDR3 size: 14 residues. Germline assignment: CDR1 ENHRY and CDR2 SYGVKD. With 3 bases clipped from V and 7 bases from J, the junction kept 8 bases outside the gene matches. The CDR3, as DNA: TGTGCCATCAGTGACCGGGAGGAAGGTGGGACCCAGTACTTC. This gives the protein CAISDREEGGTQYF.

V gene TRBV20-1 combines with J gene TRBJ1-1; the D is unclear. Germline CDR1 is DFQATT and CDR2 is SNEGSKA (reference sequence). V lost 6 bases to trimming and J lost 1 base, with 6 bases between them. The length of the CDR3 is 11 residues. The CDR3 sequence: CSATWNTEAFF. DNA of the CDR3: TGCAGTGCCACCTGGAACACTGAAGCTTTCTTT.

On this clonotype: A much larger clonotype is one base distant, so this may be a read error. This chain links TRBV15 with TRBJ1-1; TRBD1 agrees at 8 bases. The CDR3 has 16 amino acids. The V gene end was trimmed by 8 bases and the J gene end by 0 bases; junction bases not matched to a gene: 11. The germline V gene encodes CDR1 LNHNV and CDR2 YYDKDF (reference sequence). CDR3 bases: TGTGCCACCGGATCCACGCGGACAGGGATGAACACTGAAGCTTTCTTT. Translation gives CATGSTRTGMNTEAFF. The full variable domain, rest sourced from reference TRBV15 and TRBJ1-1, is DAMVIQNPRYQVTQFGKPVTLSCSQTLNHNVMYWYQQKSSQAPKLLFHYYDKDFNNEADTPDNFQSRRPNTSFCFLDIRSPGLGDTAMYLCATGSTRTGMNTEAFFGQGTRLTVV.

This clonotype came up many times. The rearrangement joins TRBV28 to TRBJ2-7; tentatively, D is TRBD1 (5 bases). The CDR3 is 15 residues long. V lost 7 bases and J lost 1, with 17 bases in between. CDR1 and CDR2 (germline): MDHEN, SYDVKM. The CDR3 DNA sequence: TGTGCCAGCACCGCGCCCGACAGTTCGTCCTACGAGCAGTACTTC. Its translation: CASTAPDSSSYEQYF.

The chain couples TRBV15 to TRBJ1-6, with D possibly TRBD1 on 5 matching bases. V shed 3 bases and J shed 13 bases, with 13 bases lying between them. CDR1 LNHNV and CDR2 YYDKDF come from the germline V gene (reference sequence). CDR3 length: 13 residues. DNA of the CDR3: TGTGCCACCAGCAGCCCCTCTTGGGGCCCCCTCCACTTT. Translation gives CATSSPSWGPLHF.

In this sample, this clonotype turned up a few times. The chain joins TRBV7-9 to TRBJ2-7; D call uncertain. This CDR3 contains 14 residues. Deletions cut 0 bases from V and 5 bases from J, with 11 bases between. CDR1 SEHNR and CDR2 FQNEAQ come from the germline V gene (reference sequence). The CDR3: CASSLAFLADEQYF. The CDR3 DNA reads as TGTGCCAGCAGCTTAGCGTTTCTGGCGGACGAGCAGTACTTC.

This clonotype was observed a single time. V is TRBV18 and J is TRBJ2-3; D is unresolved. CDR3 length equals 12 residues. The germline CDR1 and CDR2 sequences are KGHSH and LQKENI. V was shortened by 2 bases and J by 3 bases, with 3 bases between the two germline ends. As DNA, the CDR3 is TGTGCCAGCTCACCAAAGACAGATACGCAGTATTTT. It yields the protein CASSPKTDTQYF.

V gene TRBV10-1 combines with J gene TRBJ1-1; D is unclear. CDR3 length: 14 residues. V lost 0 bases, J lost 1 base, and 6 bases lay in between. Germline values: CDR1 WNHNN, CDR2 SYGVQD (reference sequence). CDR3 region: CASSESWGNTEAFF. CDR3 bases: TGCGCCAGCAGTGAGTCTTGGGGGAACACTGAAGCTTTCTTT.

V and J are TRBV25-1 and TRBJ1-2; the match to TRBD1 covers 12 bases. Germline V CDR1 and CDR2: MGHDK, SYGVNS. V lost 2 bases and J lost 5; bases outside the gene matches: 6. CDR3 length: 16 residues. Here the CDR3 DNA reads TGTGCCAGCAGTGAACACGGGGACAGGGGGCATTATGGCTACACCTTC. This encodes CASSEHGDRGHYGYTF.

The chain employs TRBV25-1 and TRBJ1-4, with D maybe TRBD1 (5 bases). Between the trimmed V and J ends, which lost 1 base and 4 bases, there was a span of 13 bases. This CDR3 contains 16 residues. Germline V gives CDR1 MGHDK, CDR2 SYGVNS. In nucleotides, the CDR3 is TGTGCCAGCAGTGAATGGGTGGCAGGGAGTAATGAAAAACTGTTTTTT. Translating gives CASSEWVAGSNEKLFF. The variable domain in full, completed from reference TRBV25-1 and TRBJ1-4, reads EADIYQTPRYLVIGTGKKITLECSQTMGHDKMYWYQQDPGMELHLIHYSYGVNSTEKGDLSSESTVSRIRTEHFPLTLESARPSHTSQYLCASSEWVAGSNEKLFFGSGTQLSVL.

The V call is TRBV20-1, the J call TRBJ2-7, with 7 bases aligning to TRBD2. The junction had 9 bases not matched to a gene; V was cut back by 5 bases and J by 2 bases. CDR3 length: 14 residues. From germline, CDR1 is DFQATT and CDR2 SNEGSKA (reference sequence). CDR3 sequence reads: CSAQPPGTTYEQYF. CDR3 coding DNA: TGCAGTGCTCAGCCGCCCGGGACTACCTACGAGCAGTACTTC.